The present TCR beta chain was sequenced within a study of cytomegalovirus exposure and HLA in healthy donors. Study outcomes and limitations: In terms of immune exposure information, only CMV serostatus was available.

CDR1 SGDLS and CDR2 YYNGEE come from the germline V gene. This CDR3 has 15 amino acids. Trimming cost V 3 bases and J 0 bases; bases outside gene matches: 5. The primer mix had 60 Vbeta and 13 Jbeta primers. Here immunoSEQ multiplex PCR was the method, and the copy in TCRdb shows in-frame clones only, minus some. Of around 200,000 clones listed, under 80% were seen once; the top ten hold 2.5% to 3%. A word on this clone: Its antigen is unidentified.

The TCR comes from a man aged 40-49 years in good health and CMV-seronegative. The specimen was PBMCs. This rearrangement joins TRBV9 to TRBJ1-2; the match to TRBD1 covers 7 bases. The CDR3 loop is CASSASTGTNYGYTF. As DNA, the CDR3 is TGTGCCAGCAGCGCCTCGACAGGGACTAACTATGGCTACACCTTC. Variable domain in full (rest from reference TRBV9 and TRBJ1-2): DSGVTQTPKHLITATGQRVTLRCSPRSGDLSVYWYQQSLDQGLQFLIQYYNGEERAKGNILERFSAQQFPDLHSELNLSSLELGDSALYFCASSASTGTNYGYTFGSGTRLTVV.